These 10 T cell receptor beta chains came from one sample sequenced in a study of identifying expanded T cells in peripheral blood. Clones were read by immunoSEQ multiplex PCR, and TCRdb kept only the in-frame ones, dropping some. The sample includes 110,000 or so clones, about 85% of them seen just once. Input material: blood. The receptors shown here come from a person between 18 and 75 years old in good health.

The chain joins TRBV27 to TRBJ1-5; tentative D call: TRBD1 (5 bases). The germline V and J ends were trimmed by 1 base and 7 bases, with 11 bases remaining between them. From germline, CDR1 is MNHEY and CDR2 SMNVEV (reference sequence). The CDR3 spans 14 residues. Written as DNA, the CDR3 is TGTGCCAGCAGTTTATGGGGGGTAGGGCAGCCCCAGCATTTT. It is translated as CASSLWGVGQPQHF.

This chain's CDR3 is CASSQDSRPRYEQYF. The CDR3 region has the DNA TGTGCCAGCAGCCAAGATTCTCGACCTCGCTACGAGCAGTACTTC. The rearrangement uses TRBV14 and TRBJ2-7, with no clear D. Germline V gives CDR1 SGHDN, CDR2 FVKESK. Trimming stripped 0 bases from V and 3 bases from J, with 12 bases between. The CDR3 covers 15 residues. Together with reference TRBV14 and TRBJ2-7, the CDR3 gives the full variable domain: EAGVTQFPSHSVIEKGQTVTLRCDPISGHDNLYWYRRVMGKEIKFLLHFVKESKQDESGMPNNRFLAERTGGTYSTLKVQPAELEDSGVYFCASSQDSRPRYEQYFGPGTRLTVT.

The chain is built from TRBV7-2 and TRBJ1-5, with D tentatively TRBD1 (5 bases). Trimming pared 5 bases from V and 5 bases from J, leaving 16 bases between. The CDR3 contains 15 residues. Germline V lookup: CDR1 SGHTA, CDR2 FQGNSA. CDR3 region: CASSLGGRADQPQHF. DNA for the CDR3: TGTGCCAGCAGCCTCGGAGGCAGGGCAGATCAGCCCCAGCATTTT.

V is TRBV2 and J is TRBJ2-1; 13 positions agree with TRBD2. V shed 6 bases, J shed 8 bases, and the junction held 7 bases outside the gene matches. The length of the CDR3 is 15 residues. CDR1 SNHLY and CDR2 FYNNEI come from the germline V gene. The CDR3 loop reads CASRPGTSGKDEQFF. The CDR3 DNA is TGTGCCAGCAGACCCGGGACTAGCGGGAAAGATGAGCAGTTCTTC.

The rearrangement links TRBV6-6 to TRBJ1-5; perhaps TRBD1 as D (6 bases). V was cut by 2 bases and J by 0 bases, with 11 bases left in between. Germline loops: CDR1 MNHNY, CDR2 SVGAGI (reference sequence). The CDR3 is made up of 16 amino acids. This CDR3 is CASSYRGAGSNQPQHF. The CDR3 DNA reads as TGTGCCAGCAGTTACCGGGGGGCGGGTAGCAATCAGCCCCAGCATTTT.

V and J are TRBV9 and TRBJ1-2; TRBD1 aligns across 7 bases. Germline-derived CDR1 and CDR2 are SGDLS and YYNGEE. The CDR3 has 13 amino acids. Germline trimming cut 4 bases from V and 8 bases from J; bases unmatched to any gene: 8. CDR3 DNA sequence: TGTGCCAGCAGCTTAAACCAGGGGGAGGGCTACACCTTC. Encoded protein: CASSLNQGEGYTF.

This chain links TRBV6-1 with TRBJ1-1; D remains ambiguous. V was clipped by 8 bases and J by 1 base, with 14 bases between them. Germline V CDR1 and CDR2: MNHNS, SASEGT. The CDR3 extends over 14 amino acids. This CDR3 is CASFPPGWNTEAFF. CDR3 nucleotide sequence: TGTGCCAGCTTTCCCCCCGGGTGGAACACTGAAGCTTTCTTT.

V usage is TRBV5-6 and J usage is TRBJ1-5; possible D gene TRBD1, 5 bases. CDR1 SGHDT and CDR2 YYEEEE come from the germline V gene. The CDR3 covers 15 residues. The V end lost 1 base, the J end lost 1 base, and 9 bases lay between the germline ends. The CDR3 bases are TGTGCCAGCAGCTTGAACGGGGCGAGCAATCAGCCCCAGCATTTT. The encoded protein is CASSLNGASNQPQHF.

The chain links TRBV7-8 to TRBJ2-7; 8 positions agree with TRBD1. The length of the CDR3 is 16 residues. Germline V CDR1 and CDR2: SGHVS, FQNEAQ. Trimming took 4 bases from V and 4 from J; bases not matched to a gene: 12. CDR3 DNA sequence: TGTGCCAGCAGCTCAAGGACAGGGATCCAATTTTACGAGCAGTACTTC. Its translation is CASSSRTGIQFYEQYF.

The CDR3 here is CASSERHLNTEAFF. The CDR3 DNA follows: TGTGCCAGCAGTGAGCGCCACCTGAACACTGAAGCTTTCTTT. V and J are TRBV6-1 and TRBJ1-1; D is ambiguous. CDR1 MNHNS and CDR2 SASEGT come from the germline V gene. The CDR3 length is 14 residues. V lost 3 bases and J lost 0, with 8 bases in between.